These 20 T cell receptor beta chains were sequenced from one sample in a study of blood T cell repertoires in COVID-19. Generated by immunoSEQ multiplex PCR, the TCRdb table keeps only in-frame clones and is missing some. The table lists about 330,000 clones, 89% of them singletons. Sequencing was performed on peripheral blood. All receptors derive from a young man who had recovered from COVID-19.

V usage is TRBV6-5 and J usage is TRBJ1-4, with a weak D call TRBD1 (6 bases). Trimming stripped 4 bases from V and 4 bases from J, with 13 bases between. From germline, CDR1 is MNHEY and CDR2 SVGAGI. The CDR3 sequence is 15 residues long. In nucleotides, the CDR3 is TGTGCCAGCAGTTTGACAGGACTTTATAATGAAAAACTGTTTTTT. This gives the protein CASSLTGLYNEKLFF.

This sequence joins TRBV4-1 and TRBJ2-7; TRBD2 aligns across 10 bases. Trimming at V came to 5 bases and at J to 5 bases, leaving 15 bases not matched to a gene. The CDR3 is 17 amino acids. Germline V CDR1 and CDR2: MGHRA, YSYEKL. The CDR3 coding sequence is TGCGCCAGCAGCATTGGGTCGACTAGCGGGTTTATGCACGAGCAGTACTTC. As protein: CASSIGSTSGFMHEQYF.

The CDR3 bases are TGTGCCAGCTCACCAATCACTAGCGGGAGGAGGAATGAGCAGTTCTTC. It is translated as CASSPITSGRRNEQFF. The chain employs TRBV18 and TRBJ2-1; 12 bases are a match to TRBD2. This CDR3 has 16 amino acids. CDR1 and CDR2 from the germline V gene are KGHSH and LQKENI. Trimming at V came to 2 bases and at J to 7 bases, leaving 6 bases not matched to a gene.

This clone has a count of ten or more. The rearrangement joins TRBV19 to TRBJ2-1; 10 positions match TRBD2. J was trimmed by 5 bases and V by 4 bases; bases with no gene match: 8. Germline CDR1 is LNHDA and CDR2 is SQIVND (reference sequence). CDR3 size: 16 residues. DNA for the CDR3: TGTGCCAGTAGTAACCAACTAGCGGGGAAGAACAATGAGCAGTTCTTC. It is translated as CASSNQLAGKNNEQFF. Complete variable domain (other parts from reference TRBV19 and TRBJ2-1): DGGITQSPKYLFRKEGQNVTLSCEQNLNHDAMYWYRQDPGQGLRLIYYSQIVNDFQKGDIAEGYSVSREKKESFPLTVTSAQKNPTAFYLCASSNQLAGKNNEQFFGPGTRLTVL.

The V and J genes are TRBV6-6 and TRBJ1-4; the D gene is possibly TRBD1 (5 bases). V lost 1 base, J lost 8 bases, and 14 bases lay in between. This CDR3 contains 15 residues. CDR1 is MNHNY and CDR2 is SVGAGI in the germline V gene (reference sequence). CDR3 loop: CASSYFAGREEKLFF. The CDR3 DNA follows: TGTGCCAGCAGTTACTTCGCAGGGAGGGAGGAAAAACTGTTTTTT.

Here the CDR3 reads CASSLDPASGGEETQYF. CDR3 nucleotides: TGTGCCAGCAGCTTAGATCCGGCTAGCGGGGGGGAAGAGACCCAGTACTTC. The chain is built from TRBV11-2 and TRBJ2-5; 12 bases map to TRBD2. V lost 0 bases, J lost 3 bases, and 5 bases stayed unmatched. This CDR3 spans 17 amino acids. Per the germline V gene, CDR1 is SGHAT and CDR2 is FQNNGV.

This clone was found once. Here the CDR3 DNA reads TGCGCCAGCAGCCCTAACCAGGGGCTACCTGGCTACACCTTC. Its translation is CASSPNQGLPGYTF. This sequence joins TRBV5-1 and TRBJ1-2; perhaps TRBD1 as D (6 bases). Germline CDR1 SGHRS, CDR2 YFSETQ. The CDR3 covers 14 residues. The germline V and J ends were trimmed by 4 bases and 7 bases, with 17 bases remaining between them.

This clone was picked up one time. This rearrangement joins TRBV6-4 to TRBJ1-1; maybe TRBD1 (5 bases). Trimming took off 2 bases at V and 10 bases at J, with 11 bases between the two ends. This CDR3 has 12 residues. CDR1 and CDR2 from the germline V gene are MRHNA and SNTAGT. The CDR3 DNA reads TGTGCCAGCAGTGACGGCCTGGGGGGAGCTTTCTTT. Translated, it gives CASSDGLGGAFF.

The chain recombines TRBV5-4 with TRBJ1-2, with 9 bases aligning to TRBD1. CDR1 and CDR2 (germline): SGHNT, YYREEE (reference sequence). The junction had 5 bases not matched to a gene; V was cut back by 0 bases and J by 8 bases. The CDR3 totals 14 residues. The CDR3 sequence: CASSLVTGGAGYTF. The CDR3 bases are TGTGCCAGCAGCTTGGTTACAGGGGGCGCAGGCTACACCTTC.

This clone was seen only once. V usage is TRBV19 and J usage is TRBJ1-1; D call uncertain. V was clipped by 7 bases and J by 1 base, with 10 bases between them. The CDR3 runs 13 residues. Germline assignment: CDR1 LNHDA and CDR2 SQIVND (reference sequence). The CDR3 DNA follows: TGTGCCAGTACGCTAGGATGGAACACTGAAGCTTTCTTT. It specifies CASTLGWNTEAFF.

This chain connects TRBV19 to TRBJ2-7, with a tentative D call TRBD1 (6 bases). This CDR3 region has 14 residues. Germline CDR1 reads LNHDA; CDR2 reads SQIVND (reference sequence). Trimming took 3 bases from V and 2 from J, leaving 11 bases between them. This chain's CDR3 is CASSIQGHTYEQYF. The CDR3 DNA reads TGTGCCAGTAGTATTCAGGGGCACACCTACGAGCAGTACTTC.

The rearrangement uses TRBV10-3 and TRBJ1-1; TRBD1 aligns across 8 bases. The CDR3 sequence is 13 residues long. V was clipped by 7 bases and J by 1 base; unmatched bases: 2. Per the germline V gene, CDR1 is ENHRY and CDR2 is SYGVKD. CDR3 loop: CAIKGTGNTEAFF. The CDR3 DNA reads as TGTGCCATCAAAGGGACAGGGAACACTGAAGCTTTCTTT.

This clone was observed a handful of times. The chain is built from TRBV7-9 and TRBJ2-1; possibly TRBD1 for D (5 bases). Per the germline V gene, CDR1 is SEHNR and CDR2 is FQNEAQ (reference sequence). There are 14 residues in the CDR3. V lost 6 bases, J lost 5 bases, and 14 bases lay in between. CDR3 sequence (DNA): TGTGCCAGCAGTTCTAGGGGTCCGGACAATGAGCAGTTCTTC. Its translation is CASSSRGPDNEQFF.

The J gene is TRBJ1-1, the V gene TRBV5-5; D may be TRBD1 (6 bases). Looked up from germline, CDR1 is SGHKS and CDR2 is YYEKEE (reference sequence). This CDR3 is built from 14 residues. Trimming took off 1 base at V and 5 bases at J, with 12 bases between the two ends. CDR3 loop: CASSLTGPATEAFF. The CDR3 nucleotides read TGTGCCAGCAGCTTGACAGGGCCCGCAACTGAAGCTTTCTTT.

The chain joins TRBV2 to TRBJ2-3; 8 nucleotides agree with TRBD1. The junction had 5 bases not matched to a gene; V was cut back by 10 bases and J by 5 bases. The CDR3 is 12 amino acids. Germline V gene data show CDR1 as SNHLY and CDR2 as FYNNEI. The CDR3 region is CATGQGGDTQYF. CDR3 coding DNA: TGTGCCACTGGACAGGGAGGAGATACGCAGTATTTT. The whole variable domain, filled in from reference TRBV2 and TRBJ2-3, reads EPEVTQTPSHQVTQMGQEVILRCVPISNHLYFYWYRQILGQKVEFLVSFYNNEISEKSEIFDDQFSVERPDGSNFTLKIRSTKLEDSAMYFCATGQGGDTQYFGPGTRLTVL.

This clone was counted a single time. The gene calls are TRBV29-1 and TRBJ1-4; the match to TRBD1 covers 7 bases. CDR1 SQVTM and CDR2 ANQGSEA come from the germline V gene. Trimming took 7 bases from V and 6 from J; bases not matched to a gene: 8. This CDR3 comprises 13 residues. CDR3: CSALQGLDEKLFF. CDR3 DNA sequence: TGCAGCGCGCTACAGGGGTTAGATGAAAAACTGTTTTTT.

This chain links TRBV7-2 with TRBJ2-5, with D perhaps matching TRBD1 (6 bases). Per germline, CDR1 SGHTA and CDR2 FQGNSA. Trimming removed 7 bases from V and 3 bases from J, with 12 bases in between. The CDR3 has 13 residues. CDR3 loop: CASTTRTEETQYF. Here the CDR3 DNA reads TGTGCCAGCACCACTAGGACAGAAGAGACCCAGTACTTC. The whole variable domain, filled in from reference TRBV7-2 and TRBJ2-5, reads GAGVSQSPSNKVTEKGKDVELRCDPISGHTALYWYRQSLGQGLEFLIYFQGNSAPDKSGLPSDRFSAERTGGSVSTLTIQRTQQEDSAVYLCASTTRTEETQYFGPGTRLLVL.

The rearrangement uses TRBV24-1 and TRBJ1-2, with D possibly matching TRBD1 (6 bases). V shed 3 bases and J shed 7 bases, with 14 bases lying between them. The V gene's germline CDR1 is KGHDR and CDR2 SFDVKD. CDR3 length equals 14 residues. CDR3 in DNA: TGTGCCACCAGTGATGCCACAGGGTTGGGTGGCTACACCTTC. This translates into CATSDATGLGGYTF.

V is TRBV6-6 and J is TRBJ2-3; tentative D call: TRBD2 (5 bases). From germline, CDR1 is MNHNY and CDR2 SVGAGI (reference sequence). V lost 5 bases to trimming and J lost 9 bases, with 12 bases between them. The CDR3 contains 12 residues. This CDR3 reads CASSPGLLTQYF. CDR3 coding DNA: TGTGCCAGCAGTCCCGGACTGTTGACGCAGTATTTT.

The chain is built from TRBV4-1 and TRBJ2-1; D is perhaps TRBD1 (6 bases). V lost 4 bases, J lost 0 bases, and 22 bases lay in between. The CDR3 extends over 19 amino acids. Germline CDR1 MGHRA, CDR2 YSYEKL. The CDR3 reads CASSPTPLTGTLSYNEQFF. CDR3 nucleotides: TGCGCCAGCAGCCCTACCCCCCTGACCGGGACACTCTCCTACAATGAGCAGTTCTTC.